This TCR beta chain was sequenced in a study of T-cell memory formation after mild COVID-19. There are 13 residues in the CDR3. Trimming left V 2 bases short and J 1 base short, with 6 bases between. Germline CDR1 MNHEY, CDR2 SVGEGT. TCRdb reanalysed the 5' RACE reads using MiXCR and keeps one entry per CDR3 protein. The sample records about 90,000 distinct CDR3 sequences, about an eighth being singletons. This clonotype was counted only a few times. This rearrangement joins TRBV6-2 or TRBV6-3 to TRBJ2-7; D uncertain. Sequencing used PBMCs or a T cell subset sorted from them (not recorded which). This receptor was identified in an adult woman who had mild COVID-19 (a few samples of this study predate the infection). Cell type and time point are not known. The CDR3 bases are TGTGCCAGCAGTTACGGGATGTCCTACGAGCAGTACTTC. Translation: CASSYGMSYEQYF.